Each of the 31 T cell receptor beta chains below was sequenced from the same sample in a study of shared clonotypes between healthy human individuals. The repertoire was sequenced with immunoSEQ multiplex PCR; TCRdb's copy has only in-frame clones and lacks some. This sample has more than 400,000 clones, with roughly 95% found just once. The sample comprised naive CD4+ T cells sorted from blood. Subset reported: CD45RA+ positively selected. The receptors shown here come from a woman in her 30s in good health.

CDR3 amino acids: CASSLLDPMNTGELFF. CDR3 DNA: TGTGCCAGCAGTCTACTAGACCCTATGAACACCGGGGAGCTGTTTTTT. This chain connects TRBV2 to TRBJ2-2; D perhaps matches TRBD2 (5 bases). Germline CDR1 SNHLY, CDR2 FYNNEI. This CDR3 is built from 16 residues. Trimming took off 5 bases at V and 1 base at J, with 14 bases between the two ends.

The chain couples TRBV29-1 to TRBJ2-5, with TRBD2 matching 8 bases. The J call could be wrong; TRBJ2-7 is a better fit for the DNA end. This CDR3 is built from 13 residues. The germline V gene encodes CDR1 SQVTM and CDR2 ANQGSEA. The CDR3 nucleotides read TGCAGCGTCGGGGGGGACACTGCCTACGAGCAGTACTTC. Translating gives CSVGGDTAYEQYF.

The gene calls are TRBV20-1 and TRBJ1-2; D is undetermined. CDR3 length equals 11 residues. Deletions cut 3 bases from V and 8 bases from J, with 10 bases between. Germline lookup yields CDR1 DFQATT and CDR2 SNEGSKA (reference sequence). CDR3 coding DNA: TGCAGTGCTAGGGCCCTTTCGGGCTACACCTTC. Translated: CSARALSGYTF.

The genes are TRBV5-1 and TRBJ2-7, with TRBD2 matching 8 bases. Germline V gene sequence: CDR1 SGHRS, CDR2 YFSETQ. J was trimmed by 7 bases and V by 4 bases; bases with no gene match: 10. CDR3 length equals 14 residues. Written as DNA, the CDR3 is TGCGCCAGCAGCCCATTCGGGGGGGTGAGAGAGCAGTACTTC. The encoded protein is CASSPFGGVREQYF.

The gene calls are TRBV9 and TRBJ2-3, with 12 bases identical to TRBD2. Germline CDR1 SGDLS, CDR2 YYNGEE. This CDR3 spans 15 amino acids. J gave up 9 bases and V 4 bases, and 9 bases lay outside the gene matches. Here the CDR3 reads CASSPTSGSAGTQYF. The CDR3 nucleotides read TGTGCCAGCAGCCCGACTAGCGGGAGTGCGGGCACGCAGTATTTT.

The gene calls are TRBV28 and TRBJ1-5, with 7 nucleotides matching TRBD1. The CDR3 is 15 residues long. Trimming cost V 6 bases and J 1 base; bases outside gene matches: 6. Germline loops: CDR1 MDHEN, CDR2 SYDVKM. The CDR3 loop reads CASSEGGTSNQPQHF. The CDR3 DNA reads as TGTGCCAGCAGCGAAGGGGGCACGAGCAATCAGCCCCAGCATTTT.

The gene calls are TRBV28 and TRBJ2-7; 10 bases match TRBD2. CDR1 MDHEN and CDR2 SYDVKM come from the germline V gene. The CDR3 is 18 amino acids. V was clipped by 5 bases and J by 2 bases; unmatched bases: 15. The CDR3 DNA follows: TGTGCCAGCAGTCTGCAAGGCTACATGAGCGGGAGGGCCTACGAGCAGTACTTC. This encodes CASSLQGYMSGRAYEQYF.

V gene TRBV29-1 combines with J gene TRBJ1-1; TRBD1 aligns across 7 bases. Trimming at V came to 5 bases and at J to 1 base, leaving 13 bases not matched to a gene. CDR3 length: 16 amino acids. The germline gives CDR1 SQVTM, CDR2 ANQGSEA. CDR3 residues: CSVSRPDRVQNTEAFF. The CDR3 DNA follows: TGCAGCGTTTCCCGGCCCGACAGGGTACAGAACACTGAAGCTTTCTTT.

With respect to this clone: This CDR3 is also generated by other DNA sequences in the sample. The chain combines TRBV19 with TRBJ1-3; D is unclear. The V end lost 6 bases, the J end lost 0 bases, and 6 bases lay between the germline ends. CDR1 is LNHDA, CDR2 SQIVND, per germline (reference sequence). The CDR3 has 13 residues. The CDR3 sequence is CASRQASGNTIYF. The CDR3 nucleotides are TGTGCCAGTAGACAAGCCTCTGGAAACACCATATATTTT.

This chain connects TRBV9 to TRBJ2-1; TRBD2 matches 7 bases. This CDR3 is built from 17 residues. The V gene's germline CDR1 is SGDLS and CDR2 YYNGEE. Unmatched junction bases numbered 17, after V lost 6 bases and J lost 5 bases. DNA for the CDR3: TGTGCCAGCACCCGTAGGGGAGGGACTCAAGAAAACAATGAGCAGTTCTTC. Protein sequence: CASTRRGGTQENNEQFF.

This chain links TRBV9 with TRBJ2-1, with 8 nucleotides matching TRBD2. The V and J ends lost 4 bases and 3 bases, in that order; junction bases with no gene match: 6. The CDR3 runs to 15 residues. Germline values: CDR1 SGDLS, CDR2 YYNGEE. The CDR3 bases are TGTGCCAGCAGCTCCACTAGCGGAATCTACAATGAGCAGTTCTTC. This codes for CASSSTSGIYNEQFF.

The V gene is TRBV6-4, the J gene TRBJ2-1, with TRBD2 identical over 9 bases. V lost 2 bases, J lost 7 bases, and 9 bases stayed unmatched. There are 16 residues in the CDR3. Germline lookup yields CDR1 MRHNA and CDR2 SNTAGT. The CDR3 bases are TGTGCCAGCAGTGACCTAGGGCTAGCGGGATTGAATGAGCAGTTCTTC. Translating it yields CASSDLGLAGLNEQFF.

V gene TRBV28 combines with J gene TRBJ1-2; 8 bases fit TRBD1. Germline V gene sequence: CDR1 MDHEN, CDR2 SYDVKM. The trim removed 5 bases at V and 3 bases at J, leaving 8 bases unmatched. The CDR3 covers 15 residues. The CDR3 DNA sequence: TGTGCCAGCAGTACCGCGGGACAGGCCTACTATGGCTACACCTTC. Translated: CASSTAGQAYYGYTF.

A single count supports this clone. V gene TRBV11-2 combines with J gene TRBJ2-1; 13 positions match TRBD2. Germline-derived CDR1 and CDR2 are SGHAT and FQNNGV. The CDR3 is made up of 15 amino acids. With V trimmed by 4 bases and J by 9 bases, 6 bases remained unmatched. The CDR3 coding sequence is TGTGCCAGCAGCTCCGGACTAGCGGGAGAGGGTGAGCAGTTCTTC. It encodes CASSSGLAGEGEQFF.

V is TRBV10-1 and J is TRBJ1-5; D unresolved. V lost 0 bases and J lost 3, with 9 bases in between. This CDR3 spans 15 amino acids. In germline, CDR1 is WNHNN, CDR2 SYGVQD (reference sequence). The CDR3 spells CASSESRTNNQPQHF. For the CDR3, the DNA is TGCGCCAGCAGTGAGTCGAGAACCAACAATCAGCCCCAGCATTTT.

V and J are TRBV9 and TRBJ1-2; possibly TRBD1 for D (5 bases). The ends were cut back, 3 bases at V and 0 bases at J, with 12 bases in the middle. The CDR3 runs 15 residues. Germline-derived CDR1 and CDR2 are SGDLS and YYNGEE. The chain's CDR3 is CASSALMTANYGYTF. The DNA for the CDR3 is TGTGCCAGCAGCGCCCTTATGACAGCTAACTATGGCTACACCTTC.

The genes are TRBV7-8 and TRBJ2-4; D may be TRBD1 (5 bases). V was pared by 5 bases and J by 6 bases, with 14 bases between. The CDR3 loop spans 14 amino acids. Germline V gene lookup returns CDR1 SGHVS and CDR2 FQNEAQ. CDR3 nucleotide sequence: TGTGCCAGCAGCCTATCTAGGGGTGGAAACATTCAGTACTTC. It specifies CASSLSRGGNIQYF.

V usage is TRBV30 and J usage is TRBJ1-1; the D gene is possibly TRBD1 (5 bases). There are 11 residues in the CDR3. Germline lookup yields CDR1 GTSNPN and CDR2 SVGIG (reference sequence). Trimming removed 0 bases from V and 8 bases from J, with 7 bases in between. CDR3 sequence: CAWSVTGEAFF. DNA for the CDR3: TGTGCCTGGAGTGTAACAGGCGAAGCTTTCTTT.

This chain uses TRBV30 with TRBJ1-5, with TRBD1 matching over 9 bases. Germline CDR1 reads GTSNPN; CDR2 reads SVGIG (reference sequence). V was clipped by 0 bases and J by 7 bases; unmatched bases: 4. The CDR3 has 14 amino acids. CDR3 loop: CAWSVGQGRQPQHF. The CDR3 bases are TGTGCCTGGAGTGTCGGACAGGGGAGACAGCCCCAGCATTTT. The variable domain in full, completed from reference TRBV30 and TRBJ1-5, reads SQTIHQWPATLVQPVGSPLSLECTVEGTSNPNLYWYRQAAGRGLQLLFYSVGIGQISSEVPQNLSASRPQDRQFILSSKKLLLSDSGFYLCAWSVGQGRQPQHFGDGTRLSIL.

The rearrangement joins TRBV18 to TRBJ2-2; D remains ambiguous. The CDR3 is 14 residues long. The V and J ends lost 3 bases and 0 bases respectively, with 5 bases between them. Germline lookup yields CDR1 KGHSH and CDR2 LQKENI. The CDR3: CASSPDANTGELFF. CDR3 sequence (DNA): TGTGCCAGCTCACCGGACGCGAACACCGGGGAGCTGTTTTTT.

The rearrangement joins TRBV2 to TRBJ1-2, with D tentatively TRBD1 (5 bases). Germline V lookup: CDR1 SNHLY, CDR2 FYNNEI. The CDR3 runs 17 residues. Deletions cut 7 bases from V and 8 bases from J, with 29 bases between. CDR3 in amino acids: CASNSGAALPGQSGYTF. In DNA form, the CDR3 reads TGTGCCAGCAACTCCGGGGCCGCTCTCCCGGGTCAAAGCGGCTACACCTTC.

The gene calls are TRBV18 and TRBJ1-3, with D uncertain. Per germline, CDR1 KGHSH and CDR2 LQKENI. Trimming took 3 bases from V and 0 from J, leaving 12 bases between them. This CDR3 has 16 amino acids. The CDR3 nucleotides are TGTGCCAGCTCACCCCTAGACGACGGCTCTGGAAACACCATATATTTT. Translating gives CASSPLDDGSGNTIYF.

V and J are TRBV18 and TRBJ1-2; 9 bases align to TRBD1. CDR1 is KGHSH, CDR2 LQKENI, per germline. This CDR3 has 14 residues. Trimming removed 3 bases from V and 4 bases from J; junction bases left unmatched: 3. CDR3 in DNA: TGTGCCAGCTCACCCGACAGGGGGATCTATGGCTACACCTTC. Encoded protein: CASSPDRGIYGYTF.

The gene calls are TRBV5-1 and TRBJ1-3; D unresolved. CDR1 and CDR2 (germline): SGHRS, YFSETQ. The CDR3 sequence is 15 residues long. Deletions cut 3 bases from V and 1 base from J, with 11 bases between. In DNA form, the CDR3 reads TGCGCCAGCAGCTCTGGCGAGGGATCTGGAAACACCATATATTTT. Translated: CASSSGEGSGNTIYF.

On this clone: The sample contains more than one DNA sequence encoding this CDR3. V and J are TRBV5-1 and TRBJ2-5; D may match TRBD1 or TRBD2 (5 bases each). The CDR3 covers 14 residues. Trimming took 0 bases from V and 2 from J, leaving 8 bases between them. Germline V CDR1 and CDR2: SGHRS, YFSETQ. This chain's CDR3 is CASSLGGLQETQYF. Written as DNA, the CDR3 is TGCGCCAGCAGCTTGGGGGGGTTACAAGAGACCCAGTACTTC.

This chain links TRBV19 with TRBJ2-1; 12 bases map to TRBD2. There are 15 residues in the CDR3. The ends lost 7 bases at V and 7 bases at J; junction bases unmatched: 8. Germline CDR1 is LNHDA and CDR2 is SQIVND (reference sequence). This CDR3 reads CASTRTSGIHNEQFF. CDR3 nucleotides: TGTGCCAGTACCAGGACTAGCGGGATTCATAATGAGCAGTTCTTC.

The chain links TRBV19 to TRBJ2-7, with D perhaps matching TRBD1 (6 bases). V gave up 4 bases and J gave up 3 bases, with 10 bases separating them. This CDR3 is built from 13 residues. Germline-derived CDR1 and CDR2 are LNHDA and SQIVND (reference sequence). The CDR3 is CASSNSRGYEQYF. CDR3 nucleotides: TGTGCCAGTAGTAACAGCAGGGGCTACGAGCAGTACTTC. The full variable domain, with the rest looked up from reference TRBV19 and TRBJ2-7, is DGGITQSPKYLFRKEGQNVTLSCEQNLNHDAMYWYRQDPGQGLRLIYYSQIVNDFQKGDIAEGYSVSREKKESFPLTVTSAQKNPTAFYLCASSNSRGYEQYFGPGTRLTVT.

J is TRBJ2-1 and V is TRBV5-8; 12 positions agree with TRBD2. This CDR3 contains 15 residues. Germline CDR1 is SGHTS and CDR2 is YDEGEE. The V segment lost 2 bases and the J segment 7 bases; nucleotides outside the gene matches: 4. The CDR3 sequence is CASSFELAGGNEQFF. The CDR3 nucleotides read TGTGCCAGCAGCTTTGAACTAGCGGGAGGAAATGAGCAGTTCTTC.

The V gene is TRBV19, the J gene TRBJ1-1, with a possible D match to TRBD1 (6 bases). The CDR3 is 13 residues long. The V end lost 4 bases, the J end lost 2 bases, and 8 bases lay between the germline ends. Germline CDR1 LNHDA, CDR2 SQIVND (reference sequence). The CDR3 region is CASSTRGNTEAFF. CDR3 DNA sequence: TGTGCCAGTAGTACCAGGGGTAACACTGAAGCTTTCTTT.

This clone was observed once. V usage is TRBV7-9 and J usage is TRBJ2-1; the D is unclear. Trimming removed 2 bases at V and 9 bases at J, with 14 bases between. This CDR3 region has 14 residues. The germline V gene has CDR1 SEHNR and CDR2 FQNEAQ (reference sequence). CDR3 DNA sequence: TGTGCCAGCAGCTTAATCATACCCAACCCTGAGCAGTTCTTC. Translation: CASSLIIPNPEQFF.

The chain recombines TRBV28 with TRBJ2-7, with D possibly being TRBD2 (5 bases). The CDR3 extends over 14 amino acids. Trimming left V 7 bases short and J 5 bases short, with 18 bases between. The germline V gene has CDR1 MDHEN and CDR2 SYDVKM. In nucleotides, the CDR3 is TGTGCCAGCAAATCAAGCGGCTTGAAGCACGAGCAGTACTTC. Translation: CASKSSGLKHEQYF.